The 30 T cell receptor beta chains below come from one sample, sequenced in a study of T cells in localized non-small cell lung cancer. Measured with immunoSEQ multiplex PCR; TCRdb has only the in-frame clones, and not every one. The sample carries over 70,000 clones, approximately 87% recorded once. Sequenced here: peripheral blood, sampled before any cancer treatment. These receptors were taken from a male donor aged 60 or over with stage III squamous cell lung carcinoma.

The chain employs TRBV19 and TRBJ2-7, with 7 bases aligning to TRBD1. Germline values: CDR1 LNHDA, CDR2 SQIVND (reference sequence). The CDR3 length is 14 residues. V was clipped by 5 bases and J by 2 bases; unmatched bases: 6. CDR3 sequence (DNA): TGTGCCAGTAGTTTCCGACAGGGCCCCTACGAGCAGTACTTC. It codes for CASSFRQGPYEQYF. The full variable domain, in which reference TRBV19 and TRBJ2-7 provide the parts outside the CDR3, is DGGITQSPKYLFRKEGQNVTLSCEQNLNHDAMYWYRQDPGQGLRLIYYSQIVNDFQKGDIAEGYSVSREKKESFPLTVTSAQKNPTAFYLCASSFRQGPYEQYFGPGTRLTVT.

The chain recombines TRBV6-5 with TRBJ1-6, with D maybe TRBD1 (6 bases). The CDR3 loop spans 14 amino acids. The germline CDR1 and CDR2 sequences are MNHEY and SVGAGI. The germline V and J ends were trimmed by 0 bases and 13 bases, with 13 bases remaining between them. The CDR3 nucleotides read TGTGCCAGCAGTTACTCTACAGGGCTTGGGCCCCTCCACTTT. Translated: CASSYSTGLGPLHF.

The table lists this clone with a count of one. CDR3 bases: TGTGCCAGTAGTATCTACACCGGGACAGGGGGCAATGAGCAGTTCTTC. Its translation: CASSIYTGTGGNEQFF. The genes are TRBV19 and TRBJ2-1; 11 nucleotides line up with TRBD1. This CDR3 comprises 16 residues. The V gene's germline CDR1 is LNHDA and CDR2 SQIVND (reference sequence). V lost 3 bases to trimming and J lost 6 bases; unmatched junction nucleotides: 7.

The chain joins TRBV7-6 to TRBJ2-3, with a tentative D call TRBD2 (6 bases). Germline V gene lookup returns CDR1 SGHVS and CDR2 FNYEAQ. This CDR3 spans 17 amino acids. V dropped 5 bases and J dropped 2 bases, with 20 bases sitting between them. The CDR3 sequence: CASSVQTSVGNTDTQYF. The DNA of the CDR3 is TGTGCCAGCAGCGTTCAGACTAGTGTAGGGAACACAGATACGCAGTATTTT.

The chain is built from TRBV6-6 and TRBJ1-4, with D uncertain. Germline V gene lookup returns CDR1 MNHNY and CDR2 SVGAGI (reference sequence). The CDR3 loop spans 15 amino acids. The V and J ends lost 2 bases and 8 bases respectively, with 15 bases between them. CDR3 loop: CASSYDSETKEKLFF. CDR3 DNA: TGTGCCAGCAGTTACGATTCAGAAACGAAAGAAAAACTGTTTTTT.

Written as DNA, the CDR3 is TGTGCCAGCAGCTCCCGGGACAGAGCTTACGAGCAGTACGTC. Protein: CASSSRDRAYEQYV. The gene calls are TRBV6-1 and TRBJ2-7; TRBD1 matches 7 bases. CDR1 and CDR2 (germline): MNHNS, SASEGT. V shed 6 bases and J 4 bases; nucleotides not matched to a gene: 9. The CDR3 spans 14 residues.

The genes are TRBV2 and TRBJ1-4; D is unresolved. Germline CDR1 and CDR2: SNHLY and FYNNEI. This CDR3 region has 14 residues. V gave up 6 bases and J gave up 4 bases, with 12 bases separating them. The CDR3 nucleotides are TGTGCCAGCAGCATCTTCGGGATTAATGAAAAACTGTTTTTT. Protein: CASSIFGINEKLFF.

The chain is built from TRBV29-1 and TRBJ2-7, with TRBD2 as a possible D gene (6 bases). V dropped 4 bases and J dropped 7 bases, with 14 bases sitting between them. This CDR3 has 12 amino acids. Per the germline V gene, CDR1 is SQVTM and CDR2 is ANQGSEA. The chain's CDR3 is CSVVGRAGEQYF. The DNA for the CDR3 is TGCAGCGTTGTTGGCAGGGCGGGAGAGCAGTACTTC.

The V call is TRBV10-1, the J call TRBJ2-3; D is undetermined. Between the trimmed V and J ends, which lost 9 bases and 1 base, there was a span of 8 bases. CDR3 size: 12 residues. Per germline, CDR1 WNHNN and CDR2 SYGVQD (reference sequence). The CDR3 coding sequence is TGCGCCAGAGTCCGGTGCACAGATACGCAGTATTTT. Translated: CARVRCTDTQYF.

The chain links TRBV5-1 to TRBJ1-2; a possible D gene is TRBD1 (5 bases). The CDR3 sequence is 17 residues long. Trimming pared 4 bases from V and 8 bases from J, leaving 27 bases between. CDR1 is SGHRS, CDR2 YFSETQ, per germline. The CDR3 coding sequence is TGCGCCAGCAGCGGATGGGGGAGAGGGCCGATTCCGGAAGGCTACACCTTC. Translating gives CASSGWGRGPIPEGYTF. Based on the CDR3 plus reference TRBV5-1 and TRBJ1-2, the full variable domain is KAGVTQTPRYLIKTRGQQVTLSCSPISGHRSVSWYQQTPGQGLQFLFEYFSETQRNKGNFPGRFSGRQFSNSRSEMNVSTLELGDSALYLCASSGWGRGPIPEGYTFGSGTRLTVV.

The CDR3 DNA follows: TGTGCCAGTAGACCCAGCGGGGGGGACTACAATGAGCAGTTCTTC. Translating it yields CASRPSGGDYNEQFF. The V and J genes are TRBV19 and TRBJ2-1; 10 positions match TRBD2. The germline CDR1 and CDR2 sequences are LNHDA and SQIVND (reference sequence). This CDR3 spans 15 amino acids. J gave up 3 bases and V 6 bases, and 5 bases lay outside the gene matches.

The rearrangement links TRBV5-1 to TRBJ1-1; D gene uncertain. CDR1 and CDR2 from the germline V gene are SGHRS and YFSETQ. The V and J ends lost 0 bases and 4 bases respectively, with 7 bases between them. There are 13 residues in the CDR3. CDR3 nucleotide sequence: TGCGCCAGCAGCTTGGATTCGGCCACTGAAGCTTTCTTT. Residues: CASSLDSATEAFF.

The V and J genes are TRBV20-1 and TRBJ1-2, with D uncertain. This CDR3 contains 11 residues. V gave up 2 bases and J gave up 8 bases, with 9 bases separating them. Looked up from germline, CDR1 is DFQATT and CDR2 is SNEGSKA (reference sequence). The CDR3 loop reads CSARSFTGYTF. CDR3 nucleotide sequence: TGCAGTGCTAGATCTTTTACGGGCTACACCTTC.

The J gene is TRBJ1-5, the V gene TRBV29-1, with D possibly being TRBD1 (5 bases). From germline, CDR1 is SQVTM and CDR2 ANQGSEA. Trimming stripped 3 bases from V and 2 bases from J, with 11 bases between. This CDR3 comprises 14 residues. The CDR3 nucleotides are TGCAGCGTTGATGGGGGAGGGGGCAATCAGCCCCAGCATTTT. Translating gives CSVDGGGGNQPQHF.

The V gene is TRBV29-1, the J gene TRBJ1-1; D uncertain. This CDR3 spans 13 amino acids. The V end lost 0 bases, the J end lost 4 bases, and 9 bases lay between the germline ends. Germline V lookup: CDR1 SQVTM, CDR2 ANQGSEA. The CDR3 coding sequence is TGCAGCGTTGAAGATTATGTAGGCACTGAAGCTTTCTTT. Residues: CSVEDYVGTEAFF. The variable domain in full, with the rest retrieved from reference TRBV29-1 and TRBJ1-1, is SAVISQKPSRDICQRGTSLTIQCQVDSQVTMMFWYRQQPGQSLTLIATANQGSEATYESGFVIDKFPISRPNLTFSTLTVSNMSPEDSSIYLCSVEDYVGTEAFFGQGTRLTVV.

The V gene is TRBV7-2, the J gene TRBJ2-7; 7 bases fit TRBD1. Unmatched junction bases numbered 3, after V lost 4 bases and J lost 0 bases. The CDR3 is 14 residues long. Germline lookup yields CDR1 SGHTA and CDR2 FQGNSA. The CDR3 DNA sequence: TGTGCCAGCAGCTCCCGGGACAGCTCCTACGAGCAGTACGTC. Amino acids: CASSSRDSSYEQYV.

The chain recombines TRBV6-5 with TRBJ1-4, with a weak D call TRBD1 (5 bases). V lost 3 bases to trimming and J lost 3 bases, with 14 bases between them. Germline CDR1 MNHEY, CDR2 SVGAGI. The CDR3 totals 16 residues. The CDR3, as DNA: TGTGCCAGCAGTTATTGGGGGGAGAGAGCTAATGAAAAACTGTTTTTT. It specifies CASSYWGERANEKLFF.

The V and J genes are TRBV29-1 and TRBJ2-1; 10 nucleotides align to TRBD2. The germline gives CDR1 SQVTM, CDR2 ANQGSEA. V was pared by 2 bases and J by 6 bases, with 10 bases of the junction left unmatched. The CDR3 totals 16 residues. CDR3 residues: CSVELLAGARSNEQFF. The CDR3 DNA is TGCAGCGTTGAACTTCTAGCGGGGGCTCGGAGCAATGAGCAGTTCTTC.

The chain has TRBV30 and TRBJ2-5; D might be TRBD1 or TRBD2, each matching 5 bases. Deletions cut 3 bases from V and 5 bases from J, with 13 bases between. Germline V gene lookup returns CDR1 GTSNPN and CDR2 SVGIG (reference sequence). The CDR3 is made up of 13 amino acids. CDR3 protein: CAWSRSGGETQYF. The CDR3 DNA is TGTGCCTGGAGCCGAAGTGGGGGTGAGACCCAGTACTTC.

The genes are TRBV2 and TRBJ2-3, with 9 bases identical to TRBD2. The CDR3 totals 14 residues. Unmatched junction bases numbered 3, after V lost 8 bases and J lost 0 bases. Germline CDR1 SNHLY, CDR2 FYNNEI. CDR3: CASGGGVSTDTQYF. CDR3 bases: TGTGCCAGCGGCGGGGGGGTCAGCACAGATACGCAGTATTTT.

The rearrangement links TRBV9 to TRBJ1-2; D possibly corresponds to TRBD1 (6 bases). The CDR3 extends over 15 amino acids. The germline V gene encodes CDR1 SGDLS and CDR2 YYNGEE. V lost 0 bases to trimming and J lost 4 bases, with 13 bases between them. The CDR3 DNA sequence: TGTGCCAGCAGCGTAGCTGGGGGGCCCCTCTATGGCTACACCTTC. Translated: CASSVAGGPLYGYTF.

The chain employs TRBV5-1 and TRBJ2-3, with D perhaps TRBD2 (5 bases). V dropped 0 bases and J dropped 2 bases, with 13 bases sitting between them. Looked up from germline, CDR1 is SGHRS and CDR2 is YFSETQ. The length of the CDR3 is 16 residues. The CDR3 protein is CASSLAPSRYTDTQYF. The CDR3 coding sequence is TGCGCCAGCAGCTTGGCGCCTAGCAGATACACAGATACGCAGTATTTT.

The chain links TRBV25-1 to TRBJ2-7; possible D gene TRBD2, 5 bases. Germline V gives CDR1 MGHDK, CDR2 SYGVNS. This CDR3 is built from 15 residues. V dropped 3 bases and J dropped 0 bases, with 12 bases sitting between them. The CDR3 coding sequence is TGTGCCAGCAGTGAGGAACGCGGACTCTCCTACGAGCAGTACTTC. It yields the protein CASSEERGLSYEQYF.

The chain uses TRBV28 and TRBJ2-2, with 8 bases fitting TRBD1. This CDR3 comprises 18 residues. The ends lost 5 bases at V and 2 bases at J; junction bases unmatched: 13. Per germline, CDR1 MDHEN and CDR2 SYDVKM. CDR3 sequence reads: CASSQPGGAGANTGELFF. As DNA, the CDR3 is TGTGCCAGCAGTCAACCAGGGGGCGCAGGGGCCAACACCGGGGAGCTGTTTTTT. Full variable domain (rest looked up from reference TRBV28 and TRBJ2-2): DVKVTQSSRYLVKRTGEKVFLECVQDMDHENMFWYRQDPGLGLRLIYFSYDVKMKEKGDIPEGYSVSREKKERFSLILESASTNQTSMYLCASSQPGGAGANTGELFFGEGSRLTVL.

This chain connects TRBV6-6 to TRBJ1-2; maybe TRBD1 (5 bases). Trimming removed 2 bases from V and 4 bases from J, with 14 bases in between. Germline CDR1 and CDR2: MNHNY and SVGAGI (reference sequence). CDR3 length equals 15 residues. CDR3 sequence: CASSYGGGSSYGYTF. The CDR3 region has the DNA TGTGCCAGCAGTTACGGGGGGGGGAGTTCCTATGGCTACACCTTC.

The V gene is TRBV7-9, the J gene TRBJ1-3; D ambiguous. The CDR3 is 14 residues long. Germline CDR1 reads SEHNR; CDR2 reads FQNEAQ (reference sequence). Trimming shortened V by 0 bases and J by 1 base, and 4 bases separated the two germline ends. The CDR3 bases are TGTGCCAGCAGCTTAGCAGGGTCTGGAAACACCATATATTTT. This codes for CASSLAGSGNTIYF. Looking up the rest from reference TRBV7-9 and TRBJ1-3 gives the full variable domain: DTGVSQNPRHKITKRGQNVTFRCDPISEHNRLYWYRQTLGQGPEFLTYFQNEAQLEKSRLLSDRFSAERPKGSFSTLEIQRTEQGDSAMYLCASSLAGSGNTIYFGEGSWLTVV.

The rearrangement uses TRBV5-1 and TRBJ2-1; unclear D gene. The CDR3 contains 15 residues. V lost 3 bases and J lost 13, with 23 bases in between. Germline-derived CDR1 and CDR2 are SGHRS and YFSETQ. CDR3 in DNA: TGCGCCAGCAGCTCCTCTCCCACCGGTGGAGTACATCAGTTCTTC. It encodes CASSSSPTGGVHQFF.

This chain links TRBV19 with TRBJ1-5; maybe TRBD1 (6 bases). The CDR3 has 14 amino acids. The V end was cut by 3 bases, the J end by 7 bases, with 13 bases between. Germline V gene data show CDR1 as LNHDA and CDR2 as SQIVND (reference sequence). In DNA form, the CDR3 reads TGTGCCAGTAGTATTCGGGGGGGCAGGCAGCCCCAGCATTTT. It specifies CASSIRGGRQPQHF.

The chain uses TRBV19 and TRBJ1-3; D is undetermined. V was pared by 5 bases and J by 0 bases, with 14 bases between. This CDR3 has 16 amino acids. CDR1 is LNHDA, CDR2 SQIVND, per germline (reference sequence). CDR3 in DNA: TGTGCCAGTAGTGCCAGACTATTTTTCTCTGGAAACACCATATATTTT. Encoded protein: CASSARLFFSGNTIYF.

This CDR3 is CASGTGLAGVQTQYF. CDR3 nucleotide sequence: TGTGCTAGTGGAACGGGACTAGCGGGGGTCCAGACCCAGTACTTC. The V gene is TRBV12-5, the J gene TRBJ2-5, with 14 bases aligning to TRBD2. Germline values: CDR1 LGHNT, CDR2 FRNRAP. V shed 6 bases, J shed 6 bases, and the junction held 6 bases outside the gene matches. This CDR3 contains 15 residues.